This T cell receptor beta chain was captured by sequencing in a study of post-analysis software for immune sequencing data. Study details: Clinical courses comprised relapsing-remitting, secondary progressive and progressive-relapsing multiple sclerosis.

The CDR3 runs 17 residues. Unmatched junction bases numbered 17, after V lost 5 bases and J lost 6 bases. Germline CDR1 reads LNHNV; CDR2 reads YYDKDF (reference sequence). This clonotype occurred a few times. Its target is not known. Unique molecular identifiers were built into the TCR beta cDNA libraries. Hundreds of thousands of cDNA molecules came from around 1 to 9.1 million T cells. TCRdb passed the PCR reads through MiXCR, listing each CDR3 protein once. The sample has about 540,000 distinct CDR3 sequences; under 40% are singletons. Findings and limits, study-wide: F-measure co-clustering was strong for batch-matched samples. In multiple sclerosis, normalized Chao1 diversity was significantly below that of controls. Comparison of patients with controls showed roughly five TRBV segments more frequent in patients, TRBV5-6, TRBV5-1 and TRBV20-1 among them.

The specimen was blood. This TCR was recovered from a girl aged 2-17 years with multiple sclerosis. The chain couples TRBV15 to TRBJ1-2; 8 bases map to TRBD1. In nucleotides, the CDR3 is TGTGCCACCAGCCCTGGGGGCGACAGGGGTTTAGGTAATGGCTACACCTTC. Translation gives CATSPGGDRGLGNGYTF.